This T cell receptor (beta chain) came from a study of identical twins. Germline lookup yields CDR1 DFQATT and CDR2 SNEGSKA (reference sequence). The CDR3 contains 12 residues. V lost 4 bases and J lost 9, with 13 bases in between. Study findings and constraints: Among out-of-frame alpha sequences shared by twins, low generation probability occurred in excess. Models predicted too little out-of-frame TCR alpha sharing in monozygotic twins. The conclusions drew on cross-sectional statistical analysis instead of tracking the same donors. Insertions were fewer in abundant cord blood beta clonotypes, whereas memory repertoires showed none of this pattern.

This clonotype was recorded many times. Its antigen is unknown. Each CDR3 protein gets one entry after TCRdb re-called the 5' RACE reads with MiXCR. The top ten hold about 2% of the sample, which has more than 650,000 distinct CDR3 sequences, around 6% seen once. This sequence joins TRBV20-1 and TRBJ2-1; no clear D gene. The clonotype originates from a man aged 18 to 30 in good health. The sample was naive T cells sorted from blood. In DNA form, the CDR3 reads TGCAGTGCTAAGGCAAGGGAAGTTGAGCAGTTCTTC. This codes for CSAKAREVEQFF.